This T cell receptor (beta chain) was found in a study of T cells in Graves' hyperthyroidism and ophthalmopathy. Amplification of TCR beta CDR3 regions was performed using RNA transcripts as template. The HTBI primer set served for first-round RT-PCR of the TCR CDR3. MiXCR, applied by TCRdb to the multiplex PCR reads, yields one record per CDR3 protein. Here the sample spans more than 500,000 distinct CDR3 sequences, approximately 14% being singletons. The CDR3 is 13 amino acids. The ends lost 6 bases at V and 9 bases at J; junction bases unmatched: 11. Germline V gene sequence: CDR1 MNHNS, CDR2 SASEGT.

Specimen: blood. The receptor was derived from a woman in her forties with Graves' hyperthyroidism. The rearrangement uses TRBV6-1 and TRBJ2-7; 7 bases match TRBD1. The CDR3 bases are TGTGCCAGCAGGAGAACAGGGGAGAAGGGGCAGTACTTC. As protein: CASRRTGEKGQYF.